Below, 5 T cell receptor beta chains from the same sample are listed, as sequenced in a study of T cell clonotyping in hematopoietic cell transplantation. Only in-frame clones appear in the TCRdb table, and some are missing; sequencing was by immunoSEQ multiplex PCR. The data hold 1,800 or so clones, with 93% observed a single time. Time point noted: recipient sample about 28 days before transplant, after cytoreduction. The sample was peripheral blood mononuclear cells, taken before stem cell transplant. Receptors were obtained from a woman aged 50 to 60 with acute myeloid leukemia. Some clones in this sample may be carry-over from other donors' samples.

CDR3 protein: CASFGQGSHFYEQYF. In DNA, the CDR3 is TGCGCCAGCTTCGGACAGGGGTCCCACTTCTACGAGCAGTACTTC. The chain uses TRBV4-1 and TRBJ2-7; the match to TRBD1 covers 9 bases. Trimming took 8 bases from V and 3 from J; bases not matched to a gene: 11. Looked up from germline, CDR1 is MGHRA and CDR2 is YSYEKL. The CDR3 consists of 15 residues.

The chain joins TRBV5-6 to TRBJ2-3, with D perhaps matching TRBD2 (6 bases). V lost 4 bases and J lost 0, with 18 bases in between. Germline CDR1 SGHDT, CDR2 YYEEEE. The CDR3 is 17 residues long. The CDR3 DNA reads TGTGCCAGCAGCCGAAGGGACTGGCTCTCTAGCACAGATACGCAGTATTTT. Translation gives CASSRRDWLSSTDTQYF.

The V call is TRBV25-1, the J call TRBJ1-2, with 9 bases that match TRBD1. The CDR3 is made up of 14 amino acids. Germline V CDR1 and CDR2: MGHDK, SYGVNS. The V segment lost 4 bases and the J segment 4 bases; nucleotides outside the gene matches: 4. The CDR3 coding sequence is TGTGCCAGCAGTGCCCAGACAGGGGGCTATGGCTACACCTTC. This translates into CASSAQTGGYGYTF.

This clone occurred a few times. In DNA, the CDR3 is TGCGCCAGCAGCCAAGAAGGGGACAGGGGGCCTCTCCAGGATGGCTACACCTTC. Amino acids: CASSQEGDRGPLQDGYTF. The rearrangement uses TRBV4-1 and TRBJ1-2, with 12 bases aligning to TRBD1. CDR3 length equals 18 residues. The V gene end was trimmed by 0 bases and the J gene end by 6 bases; junction bases not matched to a gene: 11. CDR1 MGHRA and CDR2 YSYEKL come from the germline V gene.

This clone came up a few times. In nucleotides, the CDR3 is TGCGCCAGCAGCCTTAGACAGGGGGACACTGAAGCTTTCTTT. Its protein is CASSLRQGDTEAFF. The gene calls are TRBV5-1 and TRBJ1-1, with 9 bases that match TRBD1. J gave up 3 bases and V 4 bases, and 4 bases lay outside the gene matches. CDR3 size: 14 residues. Germline V gives CDR1 SGHRS, CDR2 YFSETQ. Full variable domain (missing parts from reference TRBV5-1 and TRBJ1-1): KAGVTQTPRYLIKTRGQQVTLSCSPISGHRSVSWYQQTPGQGLQFLFEYFSETQRNKGNFPGRFSGRQFSNSRSEMNVSTLELGDSALYLCASSLRQGDTEAFFGQGTRLTVV.